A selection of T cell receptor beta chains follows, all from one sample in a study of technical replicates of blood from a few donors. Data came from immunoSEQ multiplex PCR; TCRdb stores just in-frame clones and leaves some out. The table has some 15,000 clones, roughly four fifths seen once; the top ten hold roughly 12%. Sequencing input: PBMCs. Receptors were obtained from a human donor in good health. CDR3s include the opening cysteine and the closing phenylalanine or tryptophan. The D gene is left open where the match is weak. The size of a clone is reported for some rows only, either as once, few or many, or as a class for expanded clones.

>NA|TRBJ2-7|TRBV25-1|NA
TGTGCCAGCAGTGATAGGTGGGGGGCCTACGAGCAGTACTTC
CASSDRWGAYEQYF
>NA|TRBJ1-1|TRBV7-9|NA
TGTGCCAGCAGCCTTGGGGCAGGGAACACTGAAGCTTTCTTT
CASSLGAGNTEAFF
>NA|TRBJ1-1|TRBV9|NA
TGTGCCAGCAGCGGAGATCCGGTCAGTGGCGGCGAGGACACTGAAGCTTTCTTT
CASSGDPVSGGEDTEAFF
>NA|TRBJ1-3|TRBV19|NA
TGTGCCAGTAGCGGAGGCCCCGGAAACACCATATATTTT
CASSGGPGNTIYF
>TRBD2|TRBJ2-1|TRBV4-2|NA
TGTGCCAGCAGCTCCCCCGGGACTAGCAGGGATGAGCAGTTCTTC
CASSSPGTSRDEQFF
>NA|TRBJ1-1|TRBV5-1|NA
TGCGCCAGCAGCTTGGACAGATTGAACACTGAAGCTTTCTTT
CASSLDRLNTEAFF
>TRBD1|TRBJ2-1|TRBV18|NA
TGTGCCAGCTCACCACCCTCAGGGGGAAATGAGCAGTTCTTC
CASSPPSGGNEQFF
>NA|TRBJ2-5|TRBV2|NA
TGTGCCAGCAGTATTAACAGGGAAGGAGAGACCCAGTACTTC
CASSINREGETQYF
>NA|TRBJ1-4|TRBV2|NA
TGTGCCAGCAGTGTTATCGGCGGGGGTAATGAAAAACTGTTTTTT
CASSVIGGGNEKLFF
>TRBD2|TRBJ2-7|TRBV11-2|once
TGTGCCAGCAGCTTAGGCGGGGGGCGAGTCTACGAGCAGTACTTC
CASSLGGGRVYEQYF
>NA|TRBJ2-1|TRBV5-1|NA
TGCGCCAGCACTCGGGATGGCAGTAGCTCCTACAATGAGCAGTTCTTC
CASTRDGSSSYNEQFF
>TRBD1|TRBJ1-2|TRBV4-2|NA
TGTGCCAGCAGCCAAGATGGCGGGACAGCGATTACTAACTATGGCTACACCTTC
CASSQDGGTAITNYGYTF
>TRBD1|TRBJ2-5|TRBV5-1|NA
TGCGCCAGCAGCAGTGGACAGGGGGTACAAGAGACCCAGTACTTC
CASSSGQGVQETQYF
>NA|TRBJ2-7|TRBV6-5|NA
TGTGCCAGCAGTTACGGCGGGCCGCCCTCCTACGAGCAGTACTTC
CASSYGGPPSYEQYF
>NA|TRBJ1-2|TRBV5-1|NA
TGCGCCAGCAGCCCCGGGGGACCAGCTAACTATGGCTACACCTTC
CASSPGGPANYGYTF
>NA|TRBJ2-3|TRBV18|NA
TGTGCCAGCTCAACCAAGTATACGGGTGATTTGAGTGCAGATACGCAGTATTTT
CASSTKYTGDLSADTQYF
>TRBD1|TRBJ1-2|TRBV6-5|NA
TGTGCCAGCAGGCCCGGGACAGCATATGGCTACACCTTC
CASRPGTAYGYTF
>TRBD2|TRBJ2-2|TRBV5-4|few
TGTGCCAGCAGCAAAACCGGGACTAGCGACGGGGCCGGGGAGCTGTTTTTT
CASSKTGTSDGAGELFF
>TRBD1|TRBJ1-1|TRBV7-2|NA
TGTGCCAGCAGCTCCGGACAGGTCACTGAAGCTTTCTTT
CASSSGQVTEAFF
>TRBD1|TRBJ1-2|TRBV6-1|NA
TGTGCCAGCATCAGGGACAGGGGAAACTATGGCTACACCTTC
CASIRDRGNYGYTF
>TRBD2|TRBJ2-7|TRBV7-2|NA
TGTGCCAGCAGCCCCACCGGGACTAGCTTTTCATATGAGCAGTACTTC
CASSPTGTSFSYEQYF
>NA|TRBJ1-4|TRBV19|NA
TGTGCCAGTAGTATCGTCTCCAATGAAAAACTGTTTTTT
CASSIVSNEKLFF
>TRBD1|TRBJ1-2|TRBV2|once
TGTGCCAGCAGTGAAGCAAGGGACAGAGATGGCTACACCTTC
CASSEARDRDGYTF
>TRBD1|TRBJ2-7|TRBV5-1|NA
TGCGCCAGCAGCCGGGACAGGGCTGTCGAGCAGTACTTC
CASSRDRAVEQYF
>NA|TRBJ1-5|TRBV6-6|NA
TGTGCCAGCAGTTTTGGCAGGTCCAATCAGCCCCAGCATTTT
CASSFGRSNQPQHF
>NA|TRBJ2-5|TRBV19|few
TGTGCCAGTAGTATTAATACAGAAGAGACCCAGTACTTC
CASSINTEETQYF
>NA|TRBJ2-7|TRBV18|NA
TGTGCCAGCTCACTCGGACATACCTACGAGCAGTACTTC
CASSLGHTYEQYF
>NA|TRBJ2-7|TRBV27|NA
TGTGCCAGCAGTTTTTGGGCCAACTCCTACGAGCAGTACTTC
CASSFWANSYEQYF